A single sample is the source of the 14 T cell receptor beta chains below, sequenced in a study of tumor-infiltrating lymphocytes in primary liver carcinoma. Total RNA (around 0.45 ug) served as template for TCR beta cDNA synthesis primed by a constant-region primer. Generation of the TCR beta libraries relied on three nested multiplex PCR rounds using slightly modified ARM-PCR. The two initial PCR rounds, approximately 10 cycles each, used TRBV1-TRBV30 forward and C-beta reverse primers. TCRdb reprocessed the multiplex PCR reads with MiXCR, giving one entry per CDR3 protein. The repertoire holds about 35,000 distinct CDR3 sequences, 70% to 85% seen once, with under 20% in the top ten. Extraction of RNA together with DNA used 20-30 mg of unsorted bulk tissue. Sequencing was done on a sample of liver tumor tissue from sampling region 4. Subset reported: tumor region T4, right-lateral pole. These receptors were obtained from a man aged 35 to 55 with primary liver carcinoma and hepatitis B virus infection.

A note on this clonotype: The conserved phenylalanine or tryptophan is not found at the CDR3 terminus, so this likely reflects a read error. This rearrangement joins TRBV12-3 or TRBV12-4 to TRBJ2-1; tentatively, D is TRBD1 (6 bases). Trimming took off 10 bases at V and 5 bases at J, with 15 bases between the two ends. The CDR3 length is 13 residues. CDR3 amino acids: CATSLGQNNEQFS. The CDR3 bases are TGTGCCACCAGCCTCGGACAGAACAATGAGCAGTTCTCC.

As regards this clonotype: Without the conserved terminal phenylalanine or tryptophan, this CDR3 likely stems from a read error. The chain joins TRBV14 to TRBJ2-1; 7 bases match TRBD2. This CDR3 comprises 16 residues. Germline CDR1 reads SGHDN; CDR2 reads FVKESK. CDR3: CASSAEAGWVNNGQFL. CDR3 nucleotide sequence: TGTGCCAGCAGTGCCGAAGCGGGATGGGTAAACAATGGGCAGTTCTTG.

This chain uses TRBV7-9 with TRBJ2-7; a possible D gene is TRBD2 (6 bases). Germline values: CDR1 SEHNR, CDR2 FQNEAQ (reference sequence). Trimming cost V 6 bases and J 7 bases, with 13 bases left between them. The CDR3 is 12 amino acids. The chain's CDR3 is CASSIGLAEQYF. In DNA form, the CDR3 reads TGTGCCAGCAGTATCGGGCTAGCGGAGCAGTACTTC.

This clonotype was observed a single time. One end of the junction fails to match germline, which may point to a read error. This rearrangement joins TRBV28 to TRBJ2-5; D might be TRBD1 (6 bases). The germline gives CDR1 MDHEN, CDR2 SYDVKM. The CDR3 is 14 amino acids. The CDR3 protein is CASILTGQGETQYF. For the CDR3, the DNA is TGTGCCAGCATCCTCACAGGGCAGGGAGAGACCCAGTACTTT.

A word on this clonotype: Relative to the germline gene, one junction end is altered; a read error may explain this. The gene calls are TRBV4-2 and TRBJ1-2; no clear D. The CDR3 runs 14 residues. Germline V gene data show CDR1 as LGHNA and CDR2 as YNFKEQ. CDR3 in amino acids: CASSQDFRLDGYTF. The DNA of the CDR3 is TGTGCCAGCAGTCAAGATTTCAGGCTAGACGGCTACACCTTC.

As regards this clonotype: Compared with germline, one end of the junction differs, possibly owing to a read error. The chain uses TRBV11-2 and TRBJ2-7, with D maybe TRBD2 (5 bases). CDR1 SGHAT and CDR2 FQNNGV come from the germline V gene. The CDR3 loop spans 13 amino acids. DNA of the CDR3: TGTGGCAGCAGCGGAAGCGCGTGGAACGTGCAGTACTTC. This codes for CGSSGSAWNVQYF.

The CDR3 is CVMRGGLAGLYEQFF. The CDR3 DNA is TGTGTCATGAGAGGGGGACTAGCGGGGCTTTATGAGCAGTTCTTC. The chain has TRBV6-1 and TRBJ2-1; 13 nucleotides line up with TRBD2. CDR3 length: 15 residues. Germline assignment: CDR1 MNHNS and CDR2 SASEGT.

A word on this clonotype: Here the CDR3 omits its conserved ending phenylalanine or tryptophan, so a read error is the likely source. In DNA form, the CDR3 reads TGCAGCGTTCGGGCGGGGTGGGGTATGAACATTGAAGCTTTCGTT. This codes for CSVRAGWGMNIEAFV. This chain links TRBV29-1 with TRBJ1-1, with D hard to call. Germline V CDR1 and CDR2: SQVTM, ANQGSEA. The CDR3 spans 15 residues.

For this clonotype: The junction does not match germline at one end; this may be a read error. V gene TRBV6-5 combines with J gene TRBJ1-1, with 11 positions matching TRBD1. The CDR3 runs to 16 residues. Germline CDR1 MNHEY, CDR2 SVGAGI. The CDR3: CASSWGTGGMNNESFF. The CDR3, as DNA: TGTGCCAGTAGTTGGGGGACAGGGGGGATGAACAATGAATCTTTCTTT.

The chain has TRBV7-9 and TRBJ1-6; TRBD1 is a possible D gene (6 bases). V shed 4 bases and J shed 13 bases, with 17 bases lying between them. This CDR3 spans 14 amino acids. Germline-derived CDR1 and CDR2 are SEHNR and FQNEAQ (reference sequence). The CDR3 DNA follows: TGTGCCAGCAGCTCAGGGGCATCGGGTTCGCCCCTCCACTTT. Translating gives CASSSGASGSPLHF.

The chain recombines TRBV29-1 with TRBJ2-2, with TRBD1 matching over 8 bases. Germline V CDR1 and CDR2: SQVTM, ANQGSEA. This CDR3 contains 16 residues. The CDR3 region is CSDGGLDRVGTGELFF. The DNA for the CDR3 is TGCAGTGATGGAGGGTTGGACAGGGTGGGCACCGGGGAGCTGTTTTTT.

The table lists this clonotype with many counts. The junction departs from germline at one end; a sequencing error may be responsible. The genes are TRBV5-1 and TRBJ2-2; D might be TRBD2 (5 bases). CDR1 is SGHRS and CDR2 is YFSETQ in the germline V gene. This CDR3 region has 13 residues. DNA for the CDR3: TGCGCCAGCAGCTGGGCCGATACCGGGGAGCCGTTTTTT. This sequence encodes CASSWADTGEPFF. The variable domain in full, completed from reference TRBV5-1 and TRBJ2-2, reads KAGVTQTPRYLIKTRGQQVTLSCSPISGHRSVSWYQQTPGQGLQFLFEYFSETQRNKGNFPGRFSGRQFSNSRSEMNVSTLELGDSALYLCASSWADTGEPFFGEGSRLTVL.

Concerning this clonotype itself: Relative to the germline gene, one junction end is altered; a read error may explain this. The chain links TRBV11-2 to TRBJ2-3; the D gene is possibly TRBD1 (6 bases). The germline gives CDR1 SGHAT, CDR2 FQNNGV. The CDR3 contains 15 residues. The DNA of the CDR3 is TGTACCAGCAGAAGAAGTACAGGGAACACAGATACGCAGTATTTT. Translation: CTSRRSTGNTDTQYF.

Turning to this clonotype: One junction end does not reproduce the germline sequence, and a read error may be involved. The J gene is TRBJ1-5, the V gene TRBV12-3 or TRBV12-4; tentatively, D is TRBD1 (5 bases). The CDR3 sequence is 15 residues long. The CDR3 sequence is CASTRGTAVNQPQHF. CDR3 nucleotide sequence: TGCGCCAGCACGCGGGGCACTGCAGTAAATCAGCCCCAGCATTTT.